Listed here are 24 T cell receptor beta chains from one sample, sequenced in a study of CD8+ T cells in alopecia areata. Extracted RNA was reverse transcribed into cDNA, the sequencing template. TCRdb's copy holds only in-frame clones and misses some; the assay was immunoSEQ multiplex PCR. The repertoire has about 1,300 clones, none seen only once; the ten largest take around 39%. Sequencing was performed on lesional skin. These TCRs come from a C3H/HeJ mouse with alopecia areata. This mouse strain has H2-k as its MHC haplotype.

This clone was recorded a few times. The gene names given are mouse names. The read ends 4 residues shy of where the CDR3 ends; the end is completed using the germline J gene. The V and J genes are TRBV13-2 and TRBJ2-1; the match to TRBD2 covers 8 bases. The CDR3 is 16 amino acids. V lost 0 bases, J lost 0 bases, and 2 bases stayed unmatched. Germline CDR1 NNHNN, CDR2 SYGAGS (reference sequence). CDR3 amino acids: CASGDELGANYAEQFF. The CDR3 bases that were read are TGTGCCAGCGGTGATGAACTGGGGGCTAACTATGCT.

This clone was detected only a few times. The translated DNA and TCRdb's protein are not identical at residue 10; the protein here was translated from the DNA. Gene names are mouse gene names. The read finishes 3 residues shy of the CDR3 end, and the germline J gene is used to complete it. The chain has TRBV13-3 and TRBJ1-6; 7 bases map to TRBD1. TRBJ1-6 is assigned to the ORF class and has an uncertain function. Trimming took 3 bases from V and 10 from J; bases not matched to a gene: 4. The CDR3 extends over 13 amino acids. CDR1 and CDR2 from the germline V gene are NNHDY and SYVADS. CDR3 sequence: CASSAGRGSPLYF. The DNA read from the CDR3 is TGTGCCAGCAGTGCTGGCAGGGGGTCGCCC.

This clone appeared many times. It differs at one base from a far larger clone, so likely a read error. Gene names refer to mouse genes. From the germline J gene comes the end of the CDR3, since the read stops 4 residues before it. The chain links TRBV19 to TRBJ1-4; D possibly corresponds to TRBD1 (6 bases). CDR1 is FNHDT, CDR2 SITEND, per germline (reference sequence). The CDR3 is 13 residues long. V gave up 8 bases and J gave up 5 bases, with 13 bases separating them. The CDR3 bases that were read are TGTGCCAGTAGGACAGCGAGGAACGAA. It is translated as CASRTARNE. The CDR3 in full is CASRTARNERLFF. Drawing the rest from reference TRBV19 and TRBJ1-4, the complete variable domain is GGIITQTPKFLIGQEGQKLTLKCQQNFNHDTMYWYRQDSGKGLRLIYYSITENDLQKGDLSEGYDASREKKSSFSLTVTSAQKNEMAVFLCASRTARNERLFFGHGTKLSVL.

This clone was detected ten times or more. All gene names here are mouse names. The read finishes 4 residues shy of the CDR3 end, and the germline J gene is used to complete it. The chain is built from TRBV13-2 and TRBJ2-1; TRBD2 matches 10 bases. CDR3 length: 15 amino acids. CDR1 and CDR2 (germline): NNHNN, SYGAGS (reference sequence). The CDR3 sequence: CASGGKTGGRAEQFF. CDR3 bases read: TGTGCCAGCGGTGGGAAGACTGGGGGGAGAGCT.

Many counts were recorded for this clone. At residue 12, the DNA translation does not agree with TCRdb's protein; the protein displayed here is the one encoded by the DNA. Gene names are mouse gene names. Sequencing ends 3 residues short of the CDR3 end; the germline J gene provides the rest. The V and J genes are TRBV5 and TRBJ1-6; TRBD1 matches 7 bases. TRBJ1-6 is marked as an open reading frame, function uncertain. The germline V gene has CDR1 LGHNA and CDR2 YNLKQL (reference sequence). V shed 0 bases, J shed 4 bases, and the junction held 0 bases outside the gene matches. This CDR3 is built from 15 residues. The CDR3 sequence: CASSQETGYNSPLYF. Incomplete CDR3 DNA: TGTGCCAGCAGCCAAGAGACAGGGTATAATTCGCCC.

This clone appeared many times. Gene names are mouse gene names. The read ends 4 residues before the CDR3 terminus; that terminus is restored from the germline J gene. The chain is built from TRBV13-1 and TRBJ2-4; a weak D match, TRBD2 (6 bases). Germline values: CDR1 NSHNY, CDR2 SYGAGN. The CDR3 extends over 16 amino acids. V lost 0 bases to trimming and J lost 0 bases, with 11 bases between them. The part of the CDR3 DNA that was read is TGTGCCAGCAGTGATGCACGGCTGGGGAGTCAAAAC. It is translated as CASSDARLGSQN. The complete CDR3 protein is CASSDARLGSQNTLYF.

By share of the sample, this clone is medium-sized. The gene names given are mouse names. Sequencing ends 4 residues short of the CDR3 end; the germline J gene provides the rest. V is TRBV1 and J is TRBJ2-1; D may be TRBD1 (6 bases). Germline lookup yields CDR1 NSQYPW and CDR2 LRSPGD (reference sequence). CDR3 length: 14 amino acids. Deletions cut 4 bases from V and 5 bases from J, with 12 bases between. CDR3 sequence: CTCSVQGGDAEQFF. The CDR3 bases that were read are TGCACCTGCAGTGTACAGGGAGGAGATGCT.

This clone has ten or more counts. Gene labels here are mouse ones. The read halts 4 residues ahead of the CDR3 end, with the missing end drawn from the germline J gene. This chain uses TRBV5 with TRBJ2-7; the match to TRBD2 covers 9 bases. The CDR3 length is 14 residues. The V and J ends lost 0 bases and 3 bases, in that order; junction bases with no gene match: 0. Germline loops: CDR1 LGHNA, CDR2 YNLKQL (reference sequence). Partial CDR3 DNA: TGTGCCAGCAGCCAAGAGGACTGGGGCTAT. This sequence encodes CASSQEDWGY. The full CDR3 reads CASSQEDWGYEQYF.

This clone was counted at least ten times. Gene names are mouse gene names. Read sequence stops 4 residues before the CDR3 end, and the germline J gene provides the missing end. This chain joins TRBV13-2 and TRBJ2-4; 13 positions agree with TRBD2. There are 18 residues in the CDR3. Per germline, CDR1 NNHNN and CDR2 SYGAGS (reference sequence). The trim removed 1 base at V and 2 bases at J, leaving 7 bases unmatched. Partial CDR3 DNA: TGTGCCAGCGGTGATCGGACTGGGGGGGCGCGAGATCAAAAC. Protein product: CASGDRTGGARDQN. The full-length CDR3 reads as CASGDRTGGARDQNTLYF.

Concerning this clone: Here the gene names and germline are mouse. The observed sequence ends 4 residues before the CDR3 terminus, with the missing tail filled in from the germline J gene. The sample carries other DNA sequences with the same CDR3. V usage is TRBV1 and J usage is TRBJ2-3; D is perhaps TRBD2 (6 bases). The germline gives CDR1 NSQYPW, CDR2 LRSPGD (reference sequence). CDR3 length: 17 amino acids. With 4 bases removed from V and 0 bases from J, the gap between germline ends came to 17 bases. The CDR3 reads CTCSGRLGGSSAETLYF. Incomplete CDR3 DNA: TGCACCTGCAGTGGCCGACTTGGGGGTTCTAGTGCAGAA.

This clone was seen many times. The gene names given are mouse names. The chain's CDR3 is CASSQDTGNYAEQFF. Incomplete CDR3 DNA: TGTGCCAGCAGCCAAGATACTGGGAACTATGCT. This chain links TRBV5 with TRBJ2-1; D is perhaps TRBD2 (6 bases). With the read ending 4 residues before the CDR3 end, the germline J gene is used to fill in that end. V lost 0 bases, J lost 1 base, and 7 bases lay in between. CDR1 and CDR2 from the germline V gene are LGHNA and YNLKQL (reference sequence). The CDR3 is 15 residues long.

This clone was observed at least ten times. Gene names and germline refer to mouse. The read ends 4 residues early relative to the CDR3; the germline J gene fills the gap. J is TRBJ2-3 and V is TRBV19; TRBD2 agrees at 8 bases. Germline CDR1 FNHDT, CDR2 SITEND (reference sequence). The CDR3 is made up of 16 amino acids. J was trimmed by 0 bases and V by 4 bases; bases with no gene match: 7. The CDR3 loop is CASSPLDWGSAETLYF. The part of the CDR3 DNA that was read is TGTGCCAGCAGTCCTCTCGACTGGGGTAGTGCAGAA.

In its sample, this clone is medium-sized. Gene names follow the mouse nomenclature. Read coverage stops 4 residues before the CDR3 terminus; the germline J gene supplies the remainder. The J gene is TRBJ1-2, the V gene TRBV19; 7 nucleotides match TRBD1. In germline, CDR1 is FNHDT, CDR2 SITEND (reference sequence). The CDR3 runs 14 residues. After removal of 2 bases from V and 1 base from J, the junction contained 2 bases not matched to a gene. CDR3 region: CASSMGDRNSDYTF. CDR3 DNA, as far as it was read: TGTGCCAGCAGTATGGGGGACAGAAACTCC. The entire variable domain, with the rest obtained from reference TRBV19 and TRBJ1-2, is as follows: GGIITQTPKFLIGQEGQKLTLKCQQNFNHDTMYWYRQDSGKGLRLIYYSITENDLQKGDLSEGYDASREKKSSFSLTVTSAQKNEMAVFLCASSMGDRNSDYTFGSGTRLLVI.

This clone is deemed hyperexpanded. Genes and germline are mouse. Read coverage stops 4 residues before the CDR3 terminus; the germline J gene supplies the remainder. The J gene is TRBJ2-5, the V gene TRBV19; TRBD2 agrees at 8 bases. The CDR3 covers 14 residues. The germline gives CDR1 FNHDT, CDR2 SITEND (reference sequence). Unmatched junction bases numbered 1, after V lost 2 bases and J lost 2 bases. The CDR3 loop is CASSIWGGQDTQYF. The covered CDR3 bases are TGTGCCAGCAGTATTTGGGGGGGCCAAGAC.

Notes on this clone: The junction and the germline gene differ at one end; a read error may be behind it. These gene names are mouse names. The read is 4 residues too short to cover the CDR3 end, so that end is filled in from the germline J gene. This sequence joins TRBV17 and TRBJ2-5, with TRBD2 matching over 8 bases. In germline, CDR1 is MNHDT, CDR2 YYDKIL. The CDR3 sequence is 14 residues long. The CDR3 DNA, read in part, is TGTGCCAGCAGTATTTGGGGGGGCCAAGAC. Amino acids: CASSIWGGQD. The full CDR3 protein reads CASSIWGGQDTQYF.

This clone was picked up many times. Gene names and germline refer to mouse. The CDR3 end is not reached by the read, which stops 4 residues before it; the germline J gene fills it in. The chain is built from TRBV1 and TRBJ1-1; D perhaps matches TRBD1 (6 bases). The length of the CDR3 is 14 residues. Germline V gene lookup returns CDR1 NSQYPW and CDR2 LRSPGD (reference sequence). CDR3 sequence reads: CTCSADQGHTEVFF. Partial CDR3 DNA: TGCACCTGCAGTGCAGATCAGGGACATACA. Full variable domain (outside the CDR3, taken from reference TRBV1 and TRBJ1-1): VTLLEQNPRWRLVPRGQAVNLRCILKNSQYPWMSWYQQDLQKQLQWLFTLRSPGDKEVKSLPGADYLATRVTDTELRLQVANMSQGRTLYCTCSADQGHTEVFFGKGTRLTVV.

This clone came up many times. The gene symbols are mouse symbols. The CDR3 goes on 4 residues after the read ends, and that part is filled in from the germline J gene. The chain combines TRBV5 with TRBJ2-1; 8 positions agree with TRBD2. This CDR3 contains 14 residues. The germline V gene encodes CDR1 LGHNA and CDR2 YNLKQL (reference sequence). V was clipped by 2 bases and J by 3 bases; unmatched bases: 0. The DNA read from the CDR3 is TGTGCCAGCAGCCAATGGGGGGGCTATGCT. As protein: CASSQWGGYA. From start to end, the CDR3 is CASSQWGGYAEQFF.

There are many counts of this clone. Gene names denote mouse genes. The sequence runs out 4 residues before the end of the CDR3; the remainder is reconstructed from the germline J gene. This chain joins TRBV20 and TRBJ1-2; D may be TRBD1 (5 bases). The CDR3 has 12 residues. Trimming shortened V by 0 bases and J by 3 bases, and 5 bases separated the two germline ends. Germline V gives CDR1 GFQATS, CDR2 STVNSAI. The CDR3: CGARDRDSDYTF. The DNA read from the CDR3 is TGTGGTGCTAGGGACAGGGACTCC.

This clone was seen more than once but under ten times. Genes and germline are mouse. The CDR3 end lies 4 residues beyond the end of the read and is filled in from the germline J gene. The rearrangement uses TRBV4 and TRBJ1-4, with D perhaps matching TRBD1 (5 bases). This CDR3 spans 13 amino acids. Germline loops: CDR1 LGHDT, CDR2 YNNKQL (reference sequence). V lost 7 bases and J 0 bases, leaving 6 bases between the germline ends. The CDR3 sequence is CASTRVSNERLFF. Partial CDR3 DNA: TGTGCCAGCACCAGGGTTTCCAACGAA.

On this clone itself: Mouse names are used for the genes. The DNA ends 4 residues before the CDR3 does, and the rest of the CDR3 is filled in from the germline J gene. V and J are TRBV5 and TRBJ2-7; 8 bases agree with TRBD2. Per the germline V gene, CDR1 is LGHNA and CDR2 is YNLKQL (reference sequence). The CDR3 runs to 14 residues. The CDR3: CASSQVWGGYEQYF. The sequenced part of the CDR3 DNA is TGTGCCAGCAGCCAAGTTTGGGGGGGTTAT.

This clone is termed medium-sized. The gene names given are mouse names. Read data end 4 residues before the CDR3 end; the end is taken from the germline J gene. V and J are TRBV13-1 and TRBJ2-1; 8 bases are shared with TRBD1. The junction had 2 bases not matched to a gene; V was cut back by 1 base and J by 2 bases. This CDR3 has 15 amino acids. Per germline, CDR1 NSHNY and CDR2 SYGAGN. The sequenced CDR3 bases are TGTGCCAGCAGTGATCAGGGGGCGGACTATGCT. Amino acids: CASSDQGADYA. The whole CDR3 sequence reads CASSDQGADYAEQFF.

This clone occurred many times. The gene names given are mouse names. The CDR3 end lies 4 residues beyond the end of the read and is filled in from the germline J gene. This rearrangement joins TRBV12-1 to TRBJ2-1, with 9 bases fitting TRBD2. The J segment lost 6 bases and the V segment lost 1 base, leaving 3 bases of the junction unmatched. CDR1 and CDR2 from the germline V gene are SGHSN and HYEKVE. There are 14 residues in the CDR3. CDR3 DNA (partial): TGTGCCAGCTCTCTTGGGGGGGCGCTTGCT. Its translation: CASSLGGALA. The CDR3, in full, reads CASSLGGALAEQFF.

This clone was seen at least ten times. Gene names and germline refer to mouse. CDR3 DNA, as far as it was read: TGTGCCAGCAGTGAGCTGGGGGGTGTCTATGCT. It translates to CASSELGGVYA. The whole CDR3 sequence is CASSELGGVYAEQFF. The V and J genes are TRBV13-1 and TRBJ2-1; 8 positions match TRBD2. The read gets to within 4 residues of the CDR3 end, and the germline J gene fills in the rest. Trimming cost V 2 bases and J 3 bases; bases outside gene matches: 4. CDR3 size: 15 residues. The germline V gene has CDR1 NSHNY and CDR2 SYGAGN.

Of note for this clone: Gene names and germline match the mouse. The read ends 4 residues before the CDR3 terminus; that terminus is restored from the germline J gene. V gene TRBV2 combines with J gene TRBJ2-7, with TRBD2 matching 7 bases. CDR3 length equals 14 residues. Germline V gene sequence: CDR1 LGHNA, CDR2 YSYQKL. CDR3 DNA, as far as it was read: TGTGCCAGCAGCCAAGACCCTGGGGGATAT. This codes for CASSQDPGGY. The entire CDR3 is CASSQDPGGYEQYF.